This paragraph covers one T cell receptor beta chain sequence. In this sample, this clone turned up a few times. No cognate antigen has been identified for it. Base quality data are lacking; no much larger clone is found one base away. The CDR3 starts with the cysteine, ends with the phenylalanine, and has 14 residues. Here the CDR3 DNA is all that survives: 42 bases in frame from base 1. V is cut back by 5 bases and J by 6 bases, with 9 bases in the junction unmatched. The germline V gene encodes CDR1 SGHTA and CDR2 FQGNSA. The data were obtained in a study of CD8+ T cells in alopecia areata (dated by TCRdb to 2017 to 2018). With regard to the full study: Treated patients were enrolled in an open-label pilot trial of oral tofacitinib at 5 to 10 mg twice daily for moderate-to-severe alopecia areata. Tofacitinib was administered for 6 to 18 months, and 6 months of follow-up off drug were then conducted to assess delayed response and recurrence. Tofacitinib-treated patients had biopsies at baseline and at 4 and 24 weeks of treatment, with a later scalp biopsy in several patients. The RNA source kit depended on sample type: the PAXgene miRNA kit for fixed scalp, the miRNeasy kit for PBMCs, and the RNeasy kit for mouse skin. Clonality in the scalp was compared among normal scalp (n=4), patchy alopecia areata scalp (n=8), and alopecia totalis/universalis scalp (n=8). High-throughput TCRbeta sequencing was used to examine T cell clonal expansion in alopecia areata in both the C3H/HeJ mouse model and human patients. Human TCRbeta sequencing covered scalp tissue and sorted CD4+ and CD8+ peripheral blood T cells from patchy and totalis/universalis alopecia areata patients and healthy controls. TCRbeta CDR3 regions were amplified by immunoSEQ multiplex PCR with 35 Vbeta forward and 13 Jbeta reverse primers. Beyond this particular receptor, the publication reports: Compared with mice, TCR sequences shared between patients were less clear, possibly partly because of HLA diversity across the patient population. Lesional scalp, especially in alopecia totalis/universalis, showed higher clonality and more expanded CD8+ clones than normal scalp, suggesting antigenic drive. Scalp TCR repertoire analysis is complicated because resident alphabeta T cells in normal human skin are also sequenced, whereas mouse skin is dominated by gammadelta T cells.

Read against the paper, the sample's time point label means: baseline before oral tofacitinib. Lesional scalp punch biopsies and peripheral blood were collected from alopecia areata patients. PBMCs were isolated by density centrifugation and stained for CD3, CD4 and CD8, and CD4+ and CD8+ T cells were sorted on a FACSAria. The library was made by the immunoSEQ multiplex PCR assay. For TCR sequencing, RNA was extracted from every sample and reverse transcribed into cDNA to serve as template. First-strand cDNA was synthesized with SuperScript III using a 2:1 mix of oligo-dT and random hexamers. A synthetic immune receptor repertoire was used to gauge amplification bias, and whatever bias remained was removed computationally. On the authors' methods: Raw reads were preprocessed to remove errors, and CDR3 was defined by IMGT conventions from the conserved cysteine to phenylalanine. Clonality was computed by normalizing Shannon entropy by log2 of the number of productive unique TCRs and subtracting the result from 1. CD4 or CD8 identity of scalp clones was inferred by cross-referencing scalp TCRbeta sequences with sorted blood CD4 and CD8 repertoires. The clones in this table, taken by TCRdb from immuneACCESS, are in-frame only. Not every clone is retained; where verified, under half of the shortfall comes from an unresolved V gene, and the cause of the rest is unknown. V and J calls and clone size are given by that table; D and trimming were obtained from the DNA. The sample has 200,000 or so clones on record, 50% to 70% of them singletons. Jointly, the top ten make up under 0.5% of the sample.

The material was CD4+ T cells sorted from blood, obtained at week 0. This clonotype was sampled from a human donor with alopecia areata. The sequence is built from TRBV7-2 and TRBJ1-1, and TRBD1 matches 7 of the central bases. The nucleotides are TGTGCCAGCAGCCCCCAGACAGGGCCATCTGAAGCTTTCTTT. Translated, it gives CASSPQTGPSEAFF.